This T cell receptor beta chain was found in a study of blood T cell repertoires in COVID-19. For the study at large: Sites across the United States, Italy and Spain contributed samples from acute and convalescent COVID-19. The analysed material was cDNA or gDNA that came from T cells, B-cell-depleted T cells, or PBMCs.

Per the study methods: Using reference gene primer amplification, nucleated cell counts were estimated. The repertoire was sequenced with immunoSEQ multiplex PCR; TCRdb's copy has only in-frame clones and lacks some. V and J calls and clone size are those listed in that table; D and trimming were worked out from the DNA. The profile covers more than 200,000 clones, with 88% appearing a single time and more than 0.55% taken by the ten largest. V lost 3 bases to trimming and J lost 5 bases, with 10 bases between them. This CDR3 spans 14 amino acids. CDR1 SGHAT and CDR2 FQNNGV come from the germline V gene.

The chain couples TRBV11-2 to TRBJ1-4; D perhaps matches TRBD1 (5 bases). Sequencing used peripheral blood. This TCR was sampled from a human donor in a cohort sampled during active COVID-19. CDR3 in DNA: TGTGCCAGCAGCTTGCGGCAGGGAAATGAAAAACTGTTTTTT. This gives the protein CASSLRQGNEKLFF.